One and the same sample provided the 11 T cell receptor beta chains below, sequenced in a study of blood T cell repertoires in COVID-19. Generated by immunoSEQ multiplex PCR, the TCRdb table keeps only in-frame clones and is missing some. The sample shows over 120,000 clones, roughly 87% of them seen only once. Sequenced input: peripheral blood. The source is a human donor in a cohort sampled during active COVID-19.

The V and J genes are TRBV5-8 and TRBJ2-7; TRBD1 matches 7 bases. From germline, CDR1 is SGHTS and CDR2 YDEGEE. This CDR3 comprises 14 residues. Unmatched junction bases numbered 2, after V lost 2 bases and J lost 0 bases. The CDR3 sequence is CASSLQGTSYEQYF. DNA of the CDR3: TGTGCCAGCAGCTTACAGGGGACCTCCTACGAGCAGTACTTC. Supplemented by reference TRBV5-8 and TRBJ2-7, the full variable domain reads EAGVTQSPTHLIKTRGQQATLRCSPISGHTSVYWYQQALGLGLQFLLWYDEGEERNRGNFPPRFSGRQFPNYSSELNVNALELEDSALYLCASSLQGTSYEQYFGPGTRLTVT.

The V call is TRBV6-6, the J call TRBJ2-7, with D perhaps matching TRBD2 (5 bases). The CDR3 length is 14 residues. Germline V lookup: CDR1 MNHNY, CDR2 SVGAGI (reference sequence). With 0 bases removed from V and 4 bases from J, the gap between germline ends came to 10 bases. The CDR3 coding sequence is TGTGCCAGCAGTTACTCCCCGGGGTTTTACGAGCAGTACTTC. It translates to CASSYSPGFYEQYF.

The rearrangement joins TRBV7-2 to TRBJ2-4; 8 nucleotides match TRBD1. This CDR3 region has 16 residues. The V gene end was trimmed by 5 bases and the J gene end by 4 bases; junction bases not matched to a gene: 10. Germline assignment: CDR1 SGHTA and CDR2 FQGNSA. The CDR3 DNA sequence: TGTGCCAGCAGCCCACGGACAGGGTCGAGGAAAAACATTCAGTACTTC. It translates to CASSPRTGSRKNIQYF.

The chain has TRBV25-1 and TRBJ1-1, with 8 nucleotides matching TRBD1. The germline V gene has CDR1 MGHDK and CDR2 SYGVNS. This CDR3 has 14 amino acids. V gave up 3 bases and J gave up 0 bases; unmatched junction bases: 0. This chain's CDR3 is CASSETGVNTEAFF. The CDR3 DNA reads as TGTGCCAGCAGTGAGACAGGGGTGAACACTGAAGCTTTCTTT. The full variable domain, with the rest looked up from reference TRBV25-1 and TRBJ1-1, is EADIYQTPRYLVIGTGKKITLECSQTMGHDKMYWYQQDPGMELHLIHYSYGVNSTEKGDLSSESTVSRIRTEHFPLTLESARPSHTSQYLCASSETGVNTEAFFGQGTRLTVV.

This clone was recorded once. V gene TRBV5-1 combines with J gene TRBJ2-1; 10 bases fit TRBD2. The length of the CDR3 is 16 residues. The V and J ends lost 2 bases and 5 bases, in that order; junction bases with no gene match: 7. From germline, CDR1 is SGHRS and CDR2 YFSETQ. The CDR3 DNA sequence: TGCGCCAGCAGCTTATTAGCGGGGGGTCCCGACAATGAGCAGTTCTTC. Translation gives CASSLLAGGPDNEQFF.

This chain connects TRBV20-1 to TRBJ2-3; the D is unclear. The CDR3 consists of 11 residues. CDR1 and CDR2 (germline): DFQATT, SNEGSKA (reference sequence). The V end lost 5 bases, the J end lost 6 bases, and 9 bases lay between the germline ends. CDR3 amino acids: CSAYDTDTQYF. DNA for the CDR3: TGCAGTGCTTACGACACCGATACGCAGTATTTT.

The rearrangement links TRBV6-5 to TRBJ1-2, with D maybe TRBD1 (6 bases). The germline V gene has CDR1 MNHEY and CDR2 SVGAGI. V gave up 5 bases and J gave up 2 bases, with 12 bases separating them. CDR3 length: 14 residues. The CDR3 loop is CASSQLTGNYGYTF. CDR3 in DNA: TGTGCCAGCAGTCAACTGACAGGAAACTATGGCTACACCTTC.

CDR3 sequence: CASSQVWGQISIGSDEKLFF. CDR3 nucleotides: TGCGCCAGCAGCCAAGTATGGGGACAGATCTCCATTGGGTCTGATGAAAAACTGTTTTTT. V is TRBV4-1 and J is TRBJ1-4; 7 bases are shared with TRBD1. The V gene's germline CDR1 is MGHRA and CDR2 YSYEKL. With V trimmed by 1 base and J by 6 bases, 20 bases remained unmatched. The length of the CDR3 is 20 residues.

This chain connects TRBV6-5 to TRBJ2-7, with 10 positions matching TRBD2. V lost 4 bases, J lost 4 bases, and 7 bases stayed unmatched. This CDR3 has 15 amino acids. In germline, CDR1 is MNHEY, CDR2 SVGAGI. The chain's CDR3 is CASSSRLAGGYEQYF. The DNA of the CDR3 is TGTGCCAGCAGTTCTCGTTTAGCGGGGGGTTACGAGCAGTACTTC.

This chain connects TRBV3-1 (or the pseudogene TRBV3-2) to TRBJ1-4; possibly TRBD1 for D (5 bases). Trimming took 0 bases from V and 5 from J, leaving 10 bases between them. The CDR3 is 15 residues long. Germline V gene lookup returns CDR1 LGHDT and CDR2 YNNKEL (reference sequence). CDR3 amino acids: CASSQDSAGNEKLFF. CDR3 nucleotides: TGTGCCAGCAGCCAAGATTCGGCAGGGAATGAAAAACTGTTTTTT.

This chain joins TRBV7-3 and TRBJ2-5; 7 nucleotides match TRBD2. Germline assignment: CDR1 SGHTA and CDR2 FQGTGA. The CDR3 totals 16 residues. J gave up 3 bases and V 4 bases, and 11 bases lay outside the gene matches. The CDR3 spells CASSSDLPGREETQYF. In DNA, the CDR3 is TGTGCCAGCAGCTCCGATTTGCCAGGGAGGGAAGAGACCCAGTACTTC.